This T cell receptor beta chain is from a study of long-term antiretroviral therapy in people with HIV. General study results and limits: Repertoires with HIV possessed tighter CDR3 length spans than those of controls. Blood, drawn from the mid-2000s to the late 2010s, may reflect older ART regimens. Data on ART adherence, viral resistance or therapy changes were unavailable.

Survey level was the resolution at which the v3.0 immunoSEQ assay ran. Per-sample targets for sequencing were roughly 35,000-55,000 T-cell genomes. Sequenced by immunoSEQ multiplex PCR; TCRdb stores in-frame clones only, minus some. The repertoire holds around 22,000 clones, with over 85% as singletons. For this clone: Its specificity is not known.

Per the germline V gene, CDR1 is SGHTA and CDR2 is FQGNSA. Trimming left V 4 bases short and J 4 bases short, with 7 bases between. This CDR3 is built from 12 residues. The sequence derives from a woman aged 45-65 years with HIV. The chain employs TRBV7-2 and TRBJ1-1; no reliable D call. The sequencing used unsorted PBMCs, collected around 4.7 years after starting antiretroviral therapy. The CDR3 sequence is CASSSSFTEAFF. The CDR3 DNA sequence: TGTGCCAGCAGCTCCTCTTTCACTGAAGCTTTCTTT.